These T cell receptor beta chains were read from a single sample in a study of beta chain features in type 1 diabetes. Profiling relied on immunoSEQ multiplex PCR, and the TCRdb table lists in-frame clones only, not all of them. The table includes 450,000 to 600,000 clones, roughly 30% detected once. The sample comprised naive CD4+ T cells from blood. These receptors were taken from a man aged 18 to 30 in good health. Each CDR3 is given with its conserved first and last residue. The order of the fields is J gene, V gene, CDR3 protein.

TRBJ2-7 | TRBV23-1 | CASSQQRASSYEQYF
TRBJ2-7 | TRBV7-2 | CASSLTQVIISYEQYF
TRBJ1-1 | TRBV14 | CASSTSRVEAFF
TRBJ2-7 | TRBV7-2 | CASSLIQGLEQYF
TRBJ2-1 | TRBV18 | CASSPERESLEQFF
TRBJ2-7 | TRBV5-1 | CASSLGPGHLYEQYF
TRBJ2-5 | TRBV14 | CASSQVQFQETQYF
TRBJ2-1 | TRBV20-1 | CSGTRYNEQFF
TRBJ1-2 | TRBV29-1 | CSVDLSYGYTF
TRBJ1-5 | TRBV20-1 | CSARVGQPQHF
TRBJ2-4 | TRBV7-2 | CASSLAGTSGAPQYYF
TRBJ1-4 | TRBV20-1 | CSAIEDPQLFF